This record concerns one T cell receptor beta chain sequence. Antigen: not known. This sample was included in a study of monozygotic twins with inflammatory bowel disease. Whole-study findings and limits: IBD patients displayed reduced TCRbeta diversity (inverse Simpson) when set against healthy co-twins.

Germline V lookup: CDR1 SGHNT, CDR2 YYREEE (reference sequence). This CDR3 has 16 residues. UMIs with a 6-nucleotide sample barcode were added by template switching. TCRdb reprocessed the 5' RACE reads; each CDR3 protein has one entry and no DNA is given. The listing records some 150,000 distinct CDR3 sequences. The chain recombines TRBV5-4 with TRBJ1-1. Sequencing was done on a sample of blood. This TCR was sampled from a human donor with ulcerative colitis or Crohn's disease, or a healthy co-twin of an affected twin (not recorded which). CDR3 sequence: CASSLDPGRRNTEAFF.